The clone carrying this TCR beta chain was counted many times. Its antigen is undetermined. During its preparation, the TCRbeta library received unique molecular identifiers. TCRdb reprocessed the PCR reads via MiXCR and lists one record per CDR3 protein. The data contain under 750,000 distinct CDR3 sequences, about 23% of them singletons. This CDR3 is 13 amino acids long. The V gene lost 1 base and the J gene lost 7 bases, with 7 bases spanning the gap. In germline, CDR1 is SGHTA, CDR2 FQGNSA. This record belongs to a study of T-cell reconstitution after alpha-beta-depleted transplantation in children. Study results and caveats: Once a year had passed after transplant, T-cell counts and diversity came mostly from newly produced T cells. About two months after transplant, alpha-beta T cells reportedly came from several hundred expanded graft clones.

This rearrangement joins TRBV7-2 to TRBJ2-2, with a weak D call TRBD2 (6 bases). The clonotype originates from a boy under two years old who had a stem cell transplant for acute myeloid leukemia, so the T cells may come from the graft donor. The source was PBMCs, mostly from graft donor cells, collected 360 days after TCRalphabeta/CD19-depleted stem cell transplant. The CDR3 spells CASSLGRGGELFF. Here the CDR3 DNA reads TGTGCCAGCAGCTTAGGGAGGGGCGGGGAGCTGTTTTTT.